The entry below describes one TCR beta chain. The antigen remains unidentified. The germline CDR1 and CDR2 sequences are DFQATT and SNEGSKA (reference sequence). Trimming took 1 base from V and 1 from J, leaving 14 bases between them. The length of the CDR3 is 16 residues. No donor was unhealthy or non-Caucasian. This sample was taken from a study of identical twins. A single record per CDR3 protein comes from TCRdb applying MiXCR to the 5' RACE reads. The table records approximately 550,000 distinct CDR3 sequences, under 25% of them present only once. Study-wide results and limits: Researchers caution that invariant MAIT and iNKT cells could partly confound zero-insertion analyses.

The data were also submitted as part of a second study, on yellow fever vaccine responses in identical twins.

The chain links TRBV20-1 to TRBJ2-4, with D uncertain. The source is a young woman in good health. The specimen sequenced was CD4+ T cells sorted from blood. The CDR3 DNA reads as TGCAGTGCTAGAGGAAGCCAACAGTTGGCCAAAAACATTCAGTACTTC. Protein: CSARGSQQLAKNIQYF.